The present T cell receptor (beta chain) was sequenced within a study of blood T cell repertoires in COVID-19. About the study: Spain, Italy and the United States supplied samples that represented acute and convalescent COVID-19. PBMCs, B-cell-depleted T cells, or T cells provided the cDNA or gDNA that made up the material.

Original processing methods: From reference gene primer amplification, estimates of nucleated cell counts were derived. Clones were sequenced by immunoSEQ multiplex PCR, and TCRdb holds only the in-frame ones, with some missing. The D gene and trimming were derived from the DNA, and the V and J assignments and clone size from that table. The sample has 88,000 or so clones, 85% seen once. Between the trimmed V and J ends, which lost 0 bases and 15 bases, there was a span of 13 bases. The CDR3 length is 13 residues. The germline CDR1 and CDR2 sequences are SGDLS and YYNGEE. The receptor comes from a man aged 55 to 70 with acute or convalescent COVID-19. Sequencing was carried out using peripheral blood. This sequence joins TRBV9 and TRBJ1-6; D uncertain. In DNA form, the CDR3 reads TGTGCCAGCAGCGTAGCTGAGGGTTATCTCCTCCACTTT. The encoded protein is CASSVAEGYLLHF. Full variable domain (missing parts from reference TRBV9 and TRBJ1-6): DSGVTQTPKHLITATGQRVTLRCSPRSGDLSVYWYQQSLDQGLQFLIQYYNGEERAKGNILERFSAQQFPDLHSELNLSSLELGDSALYFCASSVAEGYLLHFGNGTRLTVT.